This T cell receptor beta chain originates from a study of vaccination and CD4 T cells after COVID-19. Study information: Ranging from 14 to 241, the interval between dose two and post-vaccine sampling had a median of approximately 77 days.

Sequenced with the Oncomine TCR Beta short-read assay was DNA taken from cultured CD4+ T cells. In TCRdb, the PCR reads were re-called with MiXCR into one record per CDR3 protein. Of just over 3,000 distinct CDR3 sequences in the sample, over 65% are singletons; the top ten hold over 25%. Described treatment: roughly 11-day PBMC culture with coronavirus spike peptide pools or control peptides (ViraFEST assay). It was after 10 days of culture that CD4+ T cells were isolated by negative selection. Study-level results: Of the reactive clones in convalescent patients, a median about 86% showed up only post-vaccination.

As regards this clonotype: Its antigen is unidentified.

Deletions cut 5 bases from V and 1 base from J, with 6 bases between. This CDR3 comprises 14 residues. Germline V gene lookup returns CDR1 SGHTA and CDR2 FQGTGA. The clonotype was recovered from a human donor who had recovered from COVID-19. This chain links TRBV7-3 with TRBJ1-6; D gene unclear. The material sequenced was CD4+ T cells from blood, cultured in vitro. CDR3 nucleotide sequence: TGTGCCAGCAGCCGCGGATCCTATAATTCACCCCTCCACTTT. Translated: CASSRGSYNSPLHF.